This T cell receptor beta chain comes out of a study of T cell clusters in autoimmune cytopenias. For the study at large: A median of about 54,000 TRB reads per sample yielded a median around 2,500 distinct clonotypes.

This CDR3 is built from 15 residues. Per the germline V gene, CDR1 is SGHAT and CDR2 is FQDESV (reference sequence). TRB rearrangements were amplified by touch-down multiplex PCR with mixed TRB-A/B primers. TCRdb reprocessed the multiplex PCR reads and stores each CDR3 protein as one record, lacking DNA. This table holds under 7,500 distinct CDR3 sequences. Points from the study as a whole: The cluster-lack signature was not seen for secondary cytopenia versus chronic lymphocytic leukemia. Compared with active autoimmune hepatitis patients, healthy donors showed about 3-fold more exclusive TRB clusters. TRB repertoire shifts in secondary cytopenia and chronic lymphocytic leukemia mostly reflected lymphoma, not autoimmunity.

In terms of frequency, this clonotype is medium-sized. What it recognizes is unknown. Roughly 38,000 genome equivalents of blood DNA were amplified for TRB. This receptor was identified in a human donor with an autoimmune cytopenia or autoimmune hepatitis (not recorded which). The J gene is TRBJ2-1, the V gene TRBV11-1; TCRdb's assignment of TRBD2 cannot be checked, as there is no DNA. The sample comprised peripheral blood. The chain's CDR3 is CASKEGGGQYNEQFF.